This T cell receptor (beta chain) appears in the sequencing data of a study of OX40 agonist ivuxolimab in advanced cancers. The V end lost 7 bases, the J end lost 4 bases, and 4 bases lay between the germline ends. Germline V gene sequence: CDR1 ENHRY, CDR2 SYGVKD. The CDR3 totals 11 residues. Clones were read by immunoSEQ multiplex PCR, and TCRdb kept only the in-frame ones, dropping some. The sample has around 58,000 clones, about 94% seen once; the top ten hold roughly 19%. Material: CD4+ or CD8+ T cells sorted from blood, obtained in a trial of the OX40 agonist ivuxolimab. The receptor comes from an adult with an advanced solid tumor such as melanoma, head and neck, liver or kidney cancer. This chain connects TRBV10-3 to TRBJ2-2, with D hard to call. The CDR3 loop reads CAIMGTGELFF. CDR3 sequence (DNA): TGTGCCATCATGGGCACCGGGGAGCTGTTTTTT.